One sample yielded the 20 T cell receptor beta chains listed below, sequenced in a study of shared clonotypes between healthy human individuals. Method: immunoSEQ multiplex PCR; TCRdb's copy keeps in-frame clones and lacks some. The sample carries around 100,000 clones, 65% to 75% recorded once. Source material: memory CD8+ T cells sorted from blood. The subset here: CD45RO+ cells pooled with CCR7-negative TemRA cells. The receptors were sampled from a woman in her 30s in good health.

The genes are TRBV19 and TRBJ2-7; 8 bases match TRBD1. The V and J ends lost 5 bases and 6 bases, in that order; junction bases with no gene match: 6. Per the germline V gene, CDR1 is LNHDA and CDR2 is SQIVND (reference sequence). This CDR3 is 13 amino acids long. The CDR3 sequence: CASSWQGASEQYF. CDR3 DNA: TGTGCCAGTAGTTGGCAGGGGGCTTCCGAGCAGTACTTC.

This clone was detected once. The chain uses TRBV27 and TRBJ2-1; the match to TRBD1 covers 9 bases. J was trimmed by 5 bases and V by 3 bases; bases with no gene match: 2. Germline CDR1 is MNHEY and CDR2 is SMNVEV (reference sequence). This CDR3 comprises 14 residues. Here the CDR3 DNA reads TGTGCCAGCAGTTTTAGGACAGGGGACAATGAGCAGTTCTTC. Translating gives CASSFRTGDNEQFF.

V gene TRBV7-8 combines with J gene TRBJ2-5; D unresolved. This CDR3 spans 13 amino acids. Germline V CDR1 and CDR2: SGHVS, FQNEAQ. V was cut by 3 bases and J by 5 bases, with 10 bases left in between. The CDR3 DNA follows: TGTGCCAGCAGCTTTAGTGCCTTTGAGACCCAGTACTTC. It translates to CASSFSAFETQYF. The variable domain in full, completed from reference TRBV7-8 and TRBJ2-5, reads GAGVSQSPRYKVAKRGQDVALRCDPISGHVSLFWYQQALGQGPEFLTYFQNEAQLDKSGLPSDRFFAERPEGSVSTLKIQRTQQEDSAVYLCASSFSAFETQYFGPGTRLLVL.

This chain uses TRBV18 with TRBJ2-5; D uncertain. This CDR3 comprises 20 residues. CDR1 KGHSH and CDR2 LQKENI come from the germline V gene. The V gene lost 0 bases and the J gene lost 3 bases, with 26 bases spanning the gap. The DNA of the CDR3 is TGTGCCAGCTCACCACCCCCAGTACATCTACACGCCGGGCCTGAAGAGACCCAGTACTTC. Translation: CASSPPPVHLHAGPEETQYF.

The genes are TRBV27 and TRBJ2-7; D ambiguous. The V gene lost 6 bases and the J gene lost 6 bases, with 18 bases spanning the gap. Germline V gives CDR1 MNHEY, CDR2 SMNVEV (reference sequence). This CDR3 is built from 14 residues. DNA of the CDR3: TGTGCCAGCAGCAAAAGACCTACTACTGGCGAGCAGTACTTC. Its protein is CASSKRPTTGEQYF.

The chain uses TRBV28 and TRBJ1-2; 7 bases map to TRBD1. The CDR3 has 14 amino acids. The germline CDR1 and CDR2 sequences are MDHEN and SYDVKM. The J segment lost 7 bases and the V segment lost 7 bases, leaving 12 bases of the junction unmatched. CDR3 DNA: TGTGCCAGCAACCCACAGGGGACGTTCTCTGGCTACACCTTC. Translation gives CASNPQGTFSGYTF.

The genes are TRBV28 and TRBJ2-5; 7 bases are a match to TRBD2. The CDR3 loop spans 15 amino acids. Germline CDR1 reads MDHEN; CDR2 reads SYDVKM. J gave up 4 bases and V 3 bases, and 8 bases lay outside the gene matches. The CDR3 here is CASSFLLASGETQYF. DNA of the CDR3: TGTGCCAGCAGTTTCCTACTTGCTAGCGGAGAGACCCAGTACTTC.

The chain couples TRBV7-2 to TRBJ1-3; D not certain. The CDR3 covers 15 residues. The germline V gene has CDR1 SGHTA and CDR2 FQGNSA. The V and J ends lost 2 bases and 0 bases respectively, with 8 bases between them. CDR3 nucleotide sequence: TGTGCCAGCAGCTTATCCCTAGGCTCTGGAAACACCATATATTTT. Translated, it gives CASSLSLGSGNTIYF.

There are many counts of this clone. The chain couples TRBV29-1 to TRBJ1-2; D remains ambiguous. Germline V lookup: CDR1 SQVTM, CDR2 ANQGSEA. With 5 bases removed from V and 8 bases from J, the gap between germline ends came to 12 bases. This CDR3 is built from 11 residues. CDR3 nucleotides: TGCAGCGTTTCCACCCCAGAGGGCTACACCTTC. It encodes CSVSTPEGYTF. Complete variable domain (other parts from reference TRBV29-1 and TRBJ1-2): SAVISQKPSRDICQRGTSLTIQCQVDSQVTMMFWYRQQPGQSLTLIATANQGSEATYESGFVIDKFPISRPNLTFSTLTVSNMSPEDSSIYLCSVSTPEGYTFGSGTRLTVV.

As concerns this clone: Other DNA sequences within the sample encode an identical CDR3. The chain combines TRBV6-5 with TRBJ2-1, with a weak D call TRBD2 (5 bases). This CDR3 has 15 residues. Germline V gene data show CDR1 as MNHEY and CDR2 as SVGAGI. The V and J ends lost 0 bases and 1 base respectively, with 7 bases between them. CDR3 sequence reads: CASSYSSGSYNEQFF. The DNA for the CDR3 is TGTGCCAGCAGTTACTCGAGCGGATCCTACAATGAGCAGTTCTTC.

V usage is TRBV15 and J usage is TRBJ2-7; D unclear. Germline V lookup: CDR1 LNHNV, CDR2 YYDKDF (reference sequence). Trimming cost V 3 bases and J 5 bases, with 14 bases left between them. The CDR3 is made up of 14 amino acids. The CDR3 DNA sequence: TGTGCCACCAGCAGGAGAGGAGAATTGAACGAGCAGTACTTC. Amino acids: CATSRRGELNEQYF.

The chain is built from TRBV11-2 and TRBJ2-7; the D call may be TRBD1 or TRBD2 (5 bases each). This CDR3 spans 13 amino acids. Looked up from germline, CDR1 is SGHAT and CDR2 is FQNNGV. With 4 bases removed from V and 3 bases from J, the gap between germline ends came to 10 bases. CDR3 nucleotide sequence: TGTGCCAGCAGCTCCGGGACCCTCTACGAGCAGTACTTC. It yields the protein CASSSGTLYEQYF.

This chain connects TRBV5-1 to TRBJ2-3; 8 bases line up with TRBD2. The CDR3 length is 16 residues. Trimming cost V 2 bases and J 2 bases; bases outside gene matches: 7. The germline CDR1 and CDR2 sequences are SGHRS and YFSETQ. The CDR3 sequence: CASSLPLAASTDTQYF. CDR3 nucleotide sequence: TGCGCCAGCAGCTTACCACTAGCGGCCTCCACAGATACGCAGTATTTT. The whole variable domain, remainder taken from reference TRBV5-1 and TRBJ2-3, is KAGVTQTPRYLIKTRGQQVTLSCSPISGHRSVSWYQQTPGQGLQFLFEYFSETQRNKGNFPGRFSGRQFSNSRSEMNVSTLELGDSALYLCASSLPLAASTDTQYFGPGTRLTVL.

This clone occurred many times. V and J are TRBV19 and TRBJ1-4; D unclear. Germline V CDR1 and CDR2: LNHDA, SQIVND (reference sequence). V lost 6 bases and J lost 5, with 19 bases in between. The CDR3 extends over 16 amino acids. CDR3 protein: CASRPRGLSGNEKLFF. The CDR3 coding sequence is TGTGCCAGTAGGCCTCGCGGGCTCTCGGGGAATGAAAAACTGTTTTTT. The variable domain in full, completed from reference TRBV19 and TRBJ1-4, reads DGGITQSPKYLFRKEGQNVTLSCEQNLNHDAMYWYRQDPGQGLRLIYYSQIVNDFQKGDIAEGYSVSREKKESFPLTVTSAQKNPTAFYLCASRPRGLSGNEKLFFGSGTQLSVL.

The chain couples TRBV6-5 to TRBJ2-5, with 7 bases lining up with TRBD1. The assigned J gene may be wrong: the sequence end matches TRBJ2-7 better. Germline V gives CDR1 MNHEY, CDR2 SVGAGI. This CDR3 region has 14 residues. This chain's CDR3 is CASSFTGDPYEQYF. In DNA, the CDR3 is TGTGCCAGCAGCTTCACAGGGGACCCCTACGAGCAGTACTTC.

The V gene is TRBV7-8, the J gene TRBJ1-5; no firm D call. CDR3 length: 15 residues. The V gene lost 1 base and the J gene lost 3 bases, with 10 bases spanning the gap. Germline assignment: CDR1 SGHVS and CDR2 FQNEAQ. In nucleotides, the CDR3 is TGTGCCAGCAGCTTAGGGTCGGGTGCCAATCAGCCCCAGCATTTT. This codes for CASSLGSGANQPQHF.

This clone was picked up a small number of times. The V and J genes are TRBV28 and TRBJ1-1, with 7 nucleotides matching TRBD1. CDR3 length equals 15 residues. Trimming took 6 bases from V and 2 from J; bases not matched to a gene: 9. The germline V gene has CDR1 MDHEN and CDR2 SYDVKM. The CDR3 region has the DNA TGTGCCAGCAGGGGGGACAGTGAAGAAAACACTGAAGCTTTCTTT. Amino acids: CASRGDSEENTEAFF.

Of note for this clone: A junction end diverges from the germline sequence, so it may reflect a read error. Other DNA sequences in this specimen translate into the identical CDR3. The rearrangement links TRBV10-3 to TRBJ2-2; D remains unclear. Germline V gene lookup returns CDR1 ENHRY and CDR2 SYGVKD. The length of the CDR3 is 12 residues. The chain's CDR3 is CAISPNTGELFF. The CDR3 DNA follows: TGTGCTATCAGCCCGAACACCGGGGAGCTGTTTTTT.

The gene calls are TRBV11-3 and TRBJ2-7; D unresolved. The V gene lost 0 bases and the J gene lost 5 bases, with 8 bases spanning the gap. Germline-derived CDR1 and CDR2 are SGHNT and YENEEA. This CDR3 is 13 amino acids long. CDR3 amino acids: CASSLDWVHEQYF. CDR3 coding DNA: TGTGCCAGCAGCTTAGACTGGGTCCACGAGCAGTACTTC.

The chain uses TRBV7-9 and TRBJ2-5; D is undetermined. The CDR3 spans 16 residues. The germline V gene has CDR1 SEHNR and CDR2 FQNEAQ (reference sequence). The germline V and J ends were trimmed by 7 bases and 1 base, with 19 bases remaining between them. CDR3: CASNHHPDGSQETQYF. For the CDR3, the DNA is TGTGCCAGCAATCACCACCCAGACGGATCCCAAGAGACCCAGTACTTC.